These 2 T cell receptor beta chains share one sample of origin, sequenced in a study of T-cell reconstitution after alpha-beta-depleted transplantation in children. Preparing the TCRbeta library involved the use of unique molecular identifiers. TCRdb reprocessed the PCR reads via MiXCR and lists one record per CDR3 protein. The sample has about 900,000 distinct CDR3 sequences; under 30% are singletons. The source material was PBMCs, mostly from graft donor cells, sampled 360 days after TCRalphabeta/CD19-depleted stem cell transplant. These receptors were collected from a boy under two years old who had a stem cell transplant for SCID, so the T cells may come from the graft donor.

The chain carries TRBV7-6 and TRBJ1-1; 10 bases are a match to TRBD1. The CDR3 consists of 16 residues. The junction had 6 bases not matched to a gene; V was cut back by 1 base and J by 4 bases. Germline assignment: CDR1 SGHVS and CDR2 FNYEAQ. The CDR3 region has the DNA TGTGCCAGCAGCTTAGGAGACAGGGGGCTCGTCACTGAAGCTTTCTTT. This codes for CASSLGDRGLVTEAFF.

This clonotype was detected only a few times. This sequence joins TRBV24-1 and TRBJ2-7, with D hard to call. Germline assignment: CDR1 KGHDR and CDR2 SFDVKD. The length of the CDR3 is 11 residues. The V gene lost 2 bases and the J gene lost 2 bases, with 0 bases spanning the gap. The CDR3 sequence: CATSDSYEQYF. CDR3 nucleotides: TGTGCCACCAGTGATTCCTACGAGCAGTACTTC.